This TCR beta chain emerged from a study of T-cell reconstitution after alpha-beta-depleted transplantation in children. This clonotype was counted only a few times. V was cut by 10 bases and J by 2 bases, with 12 bases left in between. This CDR3 region has 13 residues. CDR1 and CDR2 (germline): LNHDA, SQIVND (reference sequence). A TCRbeta library incorporating unique molecular identifiers was prepared. TCRdb fed the PCR reads into MiXCR, producing one record per CDR3 protein. The sample has approximately 490,000 distinct CDR3 sequences; roughly an eighth are singletons. This sequence originates from a human donor who donated a stem cell graft to a child with combined immunodeficiency. Source: PBMCs from the stem cell graft donor, taken from the stem cell graft. This chain links TRBV19 with TRBJ2-1, with D hard to call. The CDR3 nucleotides read TGTGCCACCGCCTTGGGGACCTACAATGAGCAGTTCTTC. Its translation: CATALGTYNEQFF.